This T cell receptor (beta chain) appears in the sequencing data of a study of PD-1 blockade in classical Hodgkin lymphoma. Overall study: Each patient was given nivolumab 3 mg/kg through a vein every 2 weeks. Study outcomes and limitations: Newly diagnosed patients had diversity similar to the baseline diversity of complete responders. Patients starting nivolumab less than 1 year after ASCT had lower diversity and were excluded from later analyses. Before treatment, TCR diversity in newly diagnosed patients was reportedly lower than in healthy donors.

The CDR3 totals 15 residues. V lost 0 bases, J lost 0 bases, and 0 bases stayed unmatched. Germline V gene data show CDR1 as MNHEY and CDR2 as SVGAGI. Time point here: cycle 4 day 1 (C4D1), after more than five weeks of nivolumab. Relapse after autologous stem cell transplantation occurred in every patient, and brentuximab vedotin exposure varied. The CD4+ T cells used were purified from thawed PBMCs through magnetic negative selection. Note on this clone: The antigen remains unidentified.

Data came from immunoSEQ multiplex PCR; TCRdb stores just in-frame clones and leaves some out. Here the sample spans around 15,000 clones, 78% being singletons. This chain uses TRBV6-5 with TRBJ2-7; 9 bases agree with TRBD1. The sample was CD4+ T cells from blood, taken before the fourth cycle of nivolumab. This clonotype originated in a human donor with classical Hodgkin lymphoma. The CDR3 nucleotides are TGTGCCAGCAGTTACTCGGGACAGGGCTCCTACGAGCAGTACTTC. Translated, it gives CASSYSGQGSYEQYF.